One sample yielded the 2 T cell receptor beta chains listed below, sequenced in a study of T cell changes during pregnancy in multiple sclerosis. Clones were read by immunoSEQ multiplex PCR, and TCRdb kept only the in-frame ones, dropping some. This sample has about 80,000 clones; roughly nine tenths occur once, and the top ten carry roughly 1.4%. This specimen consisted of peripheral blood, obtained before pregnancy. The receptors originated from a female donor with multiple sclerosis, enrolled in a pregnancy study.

The CDR3 DNA reads as TGTGCCAGCTCCCCGCCTGGGGCTGGTAGCAATCAGCCCCAGCATTTT. The encoded protein is CASSPPGAGSNQPQHF. This chain joins TRBV18 and TRBJ1-5; tentative D call: TRBD1 (5 bases). Germline CDR1 reads KGHSH; CDR2 reads LQKENI. The germline V and J ends were trimmed by 6 bases and 0 bases, with 15 bases remaining between them. The length of the CDR3 is 16 residues.

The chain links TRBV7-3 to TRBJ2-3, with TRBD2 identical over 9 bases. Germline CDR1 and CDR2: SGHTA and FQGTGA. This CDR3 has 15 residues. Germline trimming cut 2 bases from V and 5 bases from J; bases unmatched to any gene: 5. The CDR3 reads CASSLQRGVGDTQYF. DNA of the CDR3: TGTGCCAGCAGCTTACAGCGGGGGGTTGGAGATACGCAGTATTTT. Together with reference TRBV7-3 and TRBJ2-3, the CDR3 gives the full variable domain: GAGVSQTPSNKVTEKGKYVELRCDPISGHTALYWYRQSLGQGPEFLIYFQGTGAADDSGLPNDRFFAVRPEGSVSTLKIQRTERGDSAVYLCASSLQRGVGDTQYFGPGTRLTVL.